This section outlines one T cell receptor beta chain sequence together with its context. Its antigen is unidentified. With 60 Vbeta and 13 Jbeta primers, the PCR was carried out. Sequencing used immunoSEQ multiplex PCR; TCRdb keeps in-frame clones, though not all of them. This sample carries about 180,000 clones, roughly 82% of them seen once, and the ten largest clones take more than 1.5%. The data are from a study of cytomegalovirus exposure and HLA in healthy donors. Study-level information: Among about 179 million T cells, an earlier analysis found 90 million to 130 million unique TCR beta sequences. Ancestry clustering placed about 86% of more than 350 genotyped donors in the Caucasian-associated cluster. Study findings and constraints: Information on immune exposure was restricted to one variable (CMV serostatus). Rates of TCR association differed by HLA locus in a later analysis, with DRB1 highest and HLA-C lowest.

CDR1 SGHKS and CDR2 YYEKEE come from the germline V gene (reference sequence). Losses at the gene ends were 4 bases for V and 0 bases for J; bases not matched to a gene: 10. This CDR3 region has 17 residues. The genes are TRBV5-5 and TRBJ1-3; 7 bases are shared with TRBD1. The source is a man aged 40-49 years in good health and CMV-seronegative. The sequencing sample was made of PBMCs. The CDR3 sequence is CASSPTLGQPSGNTIYF. DNA for the CDR3: TGTGCCAGCAGCCCAACCCTGGGACAGCCCTCTGGAAACACCATATATTTT.